These 15 T cell receptor beta chains were sequenced from one sample in a study of cytomegalovirus exposure and HLA in healthy donors. In the PCR, 60 Vbeta and 13 Jbeta primers were used. Using immunoSEQ multiplex PCR, the repertoire was profiled, and TCRdb retains in-frame clones only, with some absent. The sample has more than 100,000 clones; the top ten hold approximately 3.5%. The sample was PBMCs. These TCRs come from a man aged 40-49 years in good health and CMV-seronegative.

The rearrangement links TRBV19 to TRBJ1-2; TRBD1 matches at 7 bases. This CDR3 has 14 residues. Germline V lookup: CDR1 LNHDA, CDR2 SQIVND (reference sequence). V lost 5 bases, J lost 1 base, and 4 bases stayed unmatched. CDR3 sequence reads: CASSRTGDNYGYTF. DNA for the CDR3: TGTGCCAGTAGTCGGACAGGAGATAACTATGGCTACACCTTC.

J is TRBJ1-3 and V is TRBV6-1; unclear D gene. Germline CDR1 reads MNHNS; CDR2 reads SASEGT. V lost 7 bases, J lost 0 bases, and 4 bases lay in between. The CDR3 totals 12 residues. CDR3 amino acids: CASTSSGNTIYF. The CDR3 coding sequence is TGTGCCAGCACGAGCTCTGGAAACACCATATATTTT.

The chain carries TRBV11-2 and TRBJ1-2; the D gene is possibly TRBD1 (5 bases). The CDR3 contains 13 residues. Per germline, CDR1 SGHAT and CDR2 FQNNGV. V was pared by 0 bases and J by 7 bases, with 9 bases between. The CDR3 DNA reads TGTGCCAGCAGCTTAGAGGGGCGAGGTGGCTACACCTTC. Amino acids: CASSLEGRGGYTF.

This chain links TRBV10-3 with TRBJ1-5; D possibly corresponds to TRBD1 (6 bases). The CDR3 is 13 amino acids. Germline V gene data show CDR1 as ENHRY and CDR2 as SYGVKD. V was pared by 5 bases and J by 5 bases, with 10 bases between. CDR3 bases: TGTGCCATCAGTCCGGGACACTATCAGCCCCAGCATTTT. This codes for CAISPGHYQPQHF.

This chain connects TRBV5-1 to TRBJ1-4, with D perhaps TRBD1 (5 bases). This CDR3 comprises 16 residues. CDR1 is SGHRS, CDR2 YFSETQ, per germline. V was pared by 0 bases and J by 2 bases, with 11 bases between. The chain's CDR3 is CASSLGSGRTNEKLFF. The DNA of the CDR3 is TGCGCCAGCAGCTTGGGTTCAGGGCGCACTAATGAAAAACTGTTTTTT.

The rearrangement links TRBV30 to TRBJ2-2; possibly TRBD1 for D (5 bases). V was trimmed by 4 bases and J by 0 bases, leaving 9 bases between them. The germline CDR1 and CDR2 sequences are GTSNPN and SVGIG (reference sequence). CDR3 length: 14 amino acids. The CDR3 bases are TGTGCCTGGAAGTCCAGGGCGAACACCGGGGAGCTGTTTTTT. It translates to CAWKSRANTGELFF.

The chain recombines TRBV5-4 with TRBJ2-2; perhaps TRBD1 as D (6 bases). CDR1 SGHNT and CDR2 YYREEE come from the germline V gene (reference sequence). Trimming took 4 bases from V and 6 from J, leaving 10 bases between them. The CDR3 runs 13 residues. The CDR3 sequence: CASSDPGAGELFF. The CDR3 DNA is TGTGCCAGCAGCGACCCAGGGGCCGGGGAGCTGTTTTTT.

The chain joins TRBV5-1 to TRBJ2-2; 8 bases match TRBD2. This CDR3 has 15 amino acids. The trim removed 0 bases at V and 6 bases at J, leaving 4 bases unmatched. Germline CDR1 is SGHRS and CDR2 is YFSETQ. The CDR3 coding sequence is TGCGCCAGCAGCTTGGCGGCTAGCGGGTCCGGGGAGCTGTTTTTT. It encodes CASSLAASGSGELFF.

The CDR3 spells CASSLDLEYEQYF. The CDR3 region has the DNA TGCGCCAGCAGCTTGGACCTAGAGTACGAGCAGTACTTC. This chain connects TRBV5-1 to TRBJ2-7; D call uncertain. Trimming removed 0 bases at V and 4 bases at J, with 8 bases between. CDR3 length: 13 residues. The germline V gene encodes CDR1 SGHRS and CDR2 YFSETQ.

The chain has TRBV10-1 and TRBJ2-5; TRBD1 matches at 9 bases. V lost 2 bases to trimming and J lost 6 bases; unmatched junction nucleotides: 7. Germline CDR1 reads WNHNN; CDR2 reads SYGVQD (reference sequence). The length of the CDR3 is 15 residues. CDR3 DNA sequence: TGCGCCAGCAGTGAGGGGGACAGGGCTCTGAAGACCCAGTACTTC. Its translation is CASSEGDRALKTQYF.

This chain connects TRBV6-5 to TRBJ1-1; maybe TRBD1 (5 bases). The V end lost 1 base, the J end lost 6 bases, and 9 bases lay between the germline ends. Germline CDR1 reads MNHEY; CDR2 reads SVGAGI. This CDR3 is 13 amino acids long. The CDR3 nucleotides read TGTGCCAGCAGTTACTTTGGAGGGGCTGAAGCTTTCTTT. This sequence encodes CASSYFGGAEAFF.

J is TRBJ1-2 and V is TRBV6-6, with D possibly being TRBD1 (6 bases). The V end lost 6 bases, the J end lost 1 base, and 9 bases lay between the germline ends. The CDR3 runs to 13 residues. Germline CDR1 and CDR2: MNHNY and SVGAGI (reference sequence). CDR3 sequence reads: CASSQGYNYGYTF. DNA for the CDR3: TGTGCCAGCAGCCAGGGGTATAACTATGGCTACACCTTC.

The V gene is TRBV9, the J gene TRBJ1-6; D may be TRBD1 (6 bases). Germline V gene sequence: CDR1 SGDLS, CDR2 YYNGEE. The V end lost 4 bases, the J end lost 8 bases, and 10 bases lay between the germline ends. The CDR3 runs 13 residues. The CDR3 DNA reads TGTGCCAGCAGCACACGGACAGATTCACCCCTCCACTTT. Translation gives CASSTRTDSPLHF.

The genes are TRBV7-9 and TRBJ2-2, with TRBD2 identical over 8 bases. The CDR3 totals 15 residues. Trimming removed 2 bases from V and 3 bases from J; junction bases left unmatched: 2. Germline assignment: CDR1 SEHNR and CDR2 FQNEAQ (reference sequence). CDR3 sequence reads: CASSLPAGDTGELFF. The CDR3 DNA reads as TGTGCCAGCAGCTTACCAGCGGGGGACACCGGGGAGCTGTTTTTT.

The chain carries TRBV28 and TRBJ2-2, with 9 bases identical to TRBD1. Looked up from germline, CDR1 is MDHEN and CDR2 is SYDVKM. Trimming at V came to 6 bases and at J to 7 bases, leaving 12 bases not matched to a gene. This CDR3 has 16 residues. The DNA of the CDR3 is TGTGCCAGCAGGACAGGGGGAGGGGCTCCGGTCGGGGAGCTGTTTTTT. Its translation: CASRTGGGAPVGELFF.